There are many counts of the clone carrying this TCR beta chain. Researchers took RNA transcripts and amplified the TCR beta CDR3 regions from them. The HTBI primer set drove a first-round RT-PCR of the TCR CDR3. TCRdb re-derived calls from the multiplex PCR reads in MiXCR, one entry per CDR3 protein. The sample lists some 600,000 distinct CDR3 sequences, around 14% seen once, with 5.8% in the top ten. Patients with uncontrolled infections, other autoimmune diseases, pregnancy or lactation were excluded. CDR1 is SGHAT and CDR2 is FQNNGV in the germline V gene. The CDR3 is 14 residues long. Trimming removed 4 bases from V and 2 bases from J, with 10 bases in between. This record comes from a study of T cells in Graves' hyperthyroidism and ophthalmopathy.

The sequencing input was blood. The TCR originated in a woman in her twenties or thirties with Graves' hyperthyroidism that later progressed to Graves' ophthalmopathy. J is TRBJ2-3 and V is TRBV11-2; D is unclear. For the CDR3, the DNA is TGTGCCAGCAGCTCCGGCAGTTACACAGATACGCAGTATTTT. Its protein product is CASSSGSYTDTQYF. The full variable domain, in which reference TRBV11-2 and TRBJ2-3 provide the parts outside the CDR3, is EAGVAQSPRYKIIEKRQSVAFWCNPISGHATLYWYQQILGQGPKLLIQFQNNGVVDDSQLPKDRFSAERLKGVDSTLKIQPAKLEDSAVYLCASSSGSYTDTQYFGPGTRLTVL.